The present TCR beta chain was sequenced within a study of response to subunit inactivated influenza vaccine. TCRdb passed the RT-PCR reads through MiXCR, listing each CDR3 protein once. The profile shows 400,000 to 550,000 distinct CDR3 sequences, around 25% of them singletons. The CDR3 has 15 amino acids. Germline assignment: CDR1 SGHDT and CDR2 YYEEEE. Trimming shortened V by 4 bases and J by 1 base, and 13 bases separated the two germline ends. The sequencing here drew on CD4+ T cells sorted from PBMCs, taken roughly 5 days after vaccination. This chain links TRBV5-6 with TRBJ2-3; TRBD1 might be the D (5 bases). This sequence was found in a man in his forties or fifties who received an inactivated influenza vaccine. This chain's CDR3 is CASSHAGSRTDTQYF. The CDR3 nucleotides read TGTGCCAGCAGCCACGCAGGGTCCCGCACAGATACGCAGTATTTT.